This TCR beta chain was sequenced for a study of T cells in Graves' hyperthyroidism and ophthalmopathy. The sample holds a few counts of this clonotype. The TCR beta CDR3 regions underwent amplification using RNA transcripts as the source. HTBI primers were used for first-round RT-PCR of the TCR CDR3. TCRdb called the multiplex PCR reads again in MiXCR, with one record for every CDR3 protein. Of roughly 700,000 distinct CDR3 sequences listed, just over 35% are singletons. The specimen sequenced was blood. This TCR came from a woman aged 40 to 50 with Graves' hyperthyroidism.

The CDR3 region has the DNA TGTGCCAGCCGGGACAGGGACGGGGAAGCTTTCTTT. Amino acids: CASRDRDGEAFF. The J gene is TRBJ1-1, the V gene TRBV6-2 or TRBV6-3; 9 bases are shared with TRBD1. Germline values: CDR1 MNHEY, CDR2 SVGEGT. This CDR3 is 12 amino acids long. The trim removed 8 bases at V and 8 bases at J, leaving 6 bases unmatched.